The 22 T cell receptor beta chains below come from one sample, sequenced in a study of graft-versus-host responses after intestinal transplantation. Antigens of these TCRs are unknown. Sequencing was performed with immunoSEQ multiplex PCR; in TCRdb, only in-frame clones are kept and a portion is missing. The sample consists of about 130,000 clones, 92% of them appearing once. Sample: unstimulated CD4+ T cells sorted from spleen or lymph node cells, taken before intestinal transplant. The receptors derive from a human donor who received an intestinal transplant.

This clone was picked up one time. The CDR3, as DNA: TGCGCCAGCAGTCCCTCGGAAGCGGGAGAGGACGATGAGCAGTTCTTC. It specifies CASSPSEAGEDDEQFF. V and J are TRBV10-1 and TRBJ2-1, with 8 nucleotides matching TRBD2. The germline CDR1 and CDR2 sequences are WNHNN and SYGVQD (reference sequence). The CDR3 is 16 amino acids. V shed 5 bases and J 8 bases; nucleotides not matched to a gene: 14.

CDR3 coding DNA: TGTGCCAGCAGCTTCTTATCAGGACAGGGCGCTAAAGCTTTCTTT. This encodes CASSFLSGQGAKAFF. J is TRBJ1-1 and V is TRBV28; TRBD1 agrees at 8 bases. The CDR3 totals 15 residues. Germline values: CDR1 MDHEN, CDR2 SYDVKM. V lost 6 bases, J lost 9 bases, and 15 bases stayed unmatched.

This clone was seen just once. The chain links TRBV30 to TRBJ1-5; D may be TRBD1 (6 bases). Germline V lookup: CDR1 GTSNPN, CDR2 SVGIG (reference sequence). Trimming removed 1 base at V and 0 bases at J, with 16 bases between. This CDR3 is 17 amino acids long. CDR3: CAWSALGGQDSNQPQHF. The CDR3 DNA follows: TGTGCCTGGAGTGCACTCGGGGGACAAGATAGCAATCAGCCCCAGCATTTT.

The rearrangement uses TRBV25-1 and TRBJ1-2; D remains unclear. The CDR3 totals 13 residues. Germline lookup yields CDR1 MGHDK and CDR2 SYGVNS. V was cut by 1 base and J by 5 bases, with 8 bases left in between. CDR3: CASSESGAYGYTF. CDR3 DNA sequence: TGTGCCAGCAGTGAATCAGGAGCATATGGCTACACCTTC.

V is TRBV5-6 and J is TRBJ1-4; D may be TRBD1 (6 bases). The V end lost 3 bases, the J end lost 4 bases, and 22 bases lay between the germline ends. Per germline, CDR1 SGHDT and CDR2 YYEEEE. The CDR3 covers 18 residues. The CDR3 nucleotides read TGTGCCAGCAGCTACCTGACAGGCCTTGACTTTTTTAATGAAAAACTGTTTTTT. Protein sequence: CASSYLTGLDFFNEKLFF.

The CDR3 DNA follows: TGTGCCAGCAGCCAAGGGGGCCTAACCTACGAGCAGTACTTC. It specifies CASSQGGLTYEQYF. The V gene is TRBV28, the J gene TRBJ2-7, with TRBD1 identical over 7 bases. Germline trimming cut 6 bases from V and 2 bases from J; bases unmatched to any gene: 7. CDR1 MDHEN and CDR2 SYDVKM come from the germline V gene. The CDR3 extends over 14 amino acids.

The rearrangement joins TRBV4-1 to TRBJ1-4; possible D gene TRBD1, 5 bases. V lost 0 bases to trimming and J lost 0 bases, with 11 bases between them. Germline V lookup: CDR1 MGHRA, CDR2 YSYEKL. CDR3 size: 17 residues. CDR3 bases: TGCGCCAGCAGCCAAGAAGGGAGGGGTACAACTAATGAAAAACTGTTTTTT. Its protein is CASSQEGRGTTNEKLFF.

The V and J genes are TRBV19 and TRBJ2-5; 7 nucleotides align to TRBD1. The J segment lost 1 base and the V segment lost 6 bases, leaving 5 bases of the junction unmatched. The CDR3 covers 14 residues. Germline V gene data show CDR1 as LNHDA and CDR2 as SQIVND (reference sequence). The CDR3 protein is CASRATGTQETQYF. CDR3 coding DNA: TGTGCCAGTAGAGCGACAGGGACCCAAGAGACCCAGTACTTC. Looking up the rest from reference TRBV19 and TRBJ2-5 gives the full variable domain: DGGITQSPKYLFRKEGQNVTLSCEQNLNHDAMYWYRQDPGQGLRLIYYSQIVNDFQKGDIAEGYSVSREKKESFPLTVTSAQKNPTAFYLCASRATGTQETQYFGPGTRLLVL.

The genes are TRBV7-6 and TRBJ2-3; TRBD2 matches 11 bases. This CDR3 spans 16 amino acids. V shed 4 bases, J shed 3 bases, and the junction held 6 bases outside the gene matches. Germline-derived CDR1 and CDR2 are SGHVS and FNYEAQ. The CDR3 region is CASSSSLAGVTDTQYF. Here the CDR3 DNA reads TGTGCCAGCAGCTCCTCACTAGCGGGAGTGACAGATACGCAGTATTTT.

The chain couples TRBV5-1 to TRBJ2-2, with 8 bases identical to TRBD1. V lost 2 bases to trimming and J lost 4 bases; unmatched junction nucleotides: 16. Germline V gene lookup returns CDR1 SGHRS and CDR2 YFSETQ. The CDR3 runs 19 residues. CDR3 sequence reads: CASSFSRTGPSRGTGELFF. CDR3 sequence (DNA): TGCGCCAGCAGCTTTTCCCGGACAGGGCCCTCAAGGGGCACCGGGGAGCTGTTTTTT.

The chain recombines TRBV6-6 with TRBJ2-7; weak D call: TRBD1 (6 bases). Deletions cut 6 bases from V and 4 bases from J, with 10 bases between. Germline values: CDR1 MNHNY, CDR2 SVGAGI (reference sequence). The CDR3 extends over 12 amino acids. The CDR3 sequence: CASSQTGYEQYF. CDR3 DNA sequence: TGTGCCAGCAGCCAAACAGGGTACGAGCAGTACTTC.

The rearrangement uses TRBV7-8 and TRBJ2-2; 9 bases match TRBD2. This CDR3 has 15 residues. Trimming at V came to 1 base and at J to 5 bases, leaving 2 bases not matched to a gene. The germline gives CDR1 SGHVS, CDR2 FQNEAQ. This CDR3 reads CASSLESGRTGELFF. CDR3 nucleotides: TGTGCCAGCAGCTTAGAAAGCGGGAGGACCGGGGAGCTGTTTTTT.

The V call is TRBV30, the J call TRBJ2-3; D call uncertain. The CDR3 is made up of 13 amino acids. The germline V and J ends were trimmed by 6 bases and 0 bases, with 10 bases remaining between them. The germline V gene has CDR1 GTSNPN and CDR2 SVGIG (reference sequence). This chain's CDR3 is CACIDISTDTQYF. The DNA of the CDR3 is TGTGCCTGCATAGACATTAGCACAGATACGCAGTATTTT.

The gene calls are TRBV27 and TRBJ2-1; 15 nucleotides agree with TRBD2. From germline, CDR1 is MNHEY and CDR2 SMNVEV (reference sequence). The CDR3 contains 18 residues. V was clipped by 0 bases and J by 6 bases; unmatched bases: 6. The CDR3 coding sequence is TGTGCCAGCAGTTTATCGAGGGGGACTAGCGGGAGGCTCAATGAGCAGTTCTTC. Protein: CASSLSRGTSGRLNEQFF.

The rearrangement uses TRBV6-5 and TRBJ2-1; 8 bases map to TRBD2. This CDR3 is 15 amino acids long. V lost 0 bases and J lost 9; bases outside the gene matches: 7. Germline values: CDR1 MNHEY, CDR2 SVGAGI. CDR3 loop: CASSYSEVAGREQFF. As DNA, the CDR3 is TGTGCCAGCAGTTACTCGGAGGTAGCGGGACGTGAGCAGTTCTTC.

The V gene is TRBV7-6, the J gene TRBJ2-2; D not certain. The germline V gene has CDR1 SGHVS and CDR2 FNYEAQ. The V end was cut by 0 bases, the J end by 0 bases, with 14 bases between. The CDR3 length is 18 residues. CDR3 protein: CASSLAGSNSANTGELFF. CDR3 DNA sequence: TGTGCCAGCAGCTTAGCCGGGTCCAACTCCGCGAACACCGGGGAGCTGTTTTTT.

CDR3 sequence reads: CASSLPGLVYEQYF. CDR3 sequence (DNA): TGTGCCAGCAGCTTGCCAGGACTAGTCTACGAGCAGTACTTC. The chain carries TRBV5-5 and TRBJ2-7; 7 bases line up with TRBD2. Per the germline V gene, CDR1 is SGHKS and CDR2 is YYEKEE (reference sequence). J gave up 3 bases and V 1 base, and 4 bases lay outside the gene matches. The CDR3 contains 14 residues. The complete variable domain, with remaining parts taken from reference TRBV5-5 and TRBJ2-7, reads DAGVTQSPTHLIKTRGQQVTLRCSPISGHKSVSWYQQVLGQGPQFIFQYYEKEERGRGNFPDRFSARQFPNYSSELNVNALLLGDSALYLCASSLPGLVYEQYFGPGTRLTVT.

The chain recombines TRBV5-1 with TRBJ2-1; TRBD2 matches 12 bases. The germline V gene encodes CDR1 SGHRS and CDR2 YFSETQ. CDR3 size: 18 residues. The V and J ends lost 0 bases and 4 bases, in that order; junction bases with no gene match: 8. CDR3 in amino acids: CASSLARLAGAMYNEQFF. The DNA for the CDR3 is TGCGCCAGCAGCTTGGCCCGACTAGCGGGAGCGATGTACAATGAGCAGTTCTTC.

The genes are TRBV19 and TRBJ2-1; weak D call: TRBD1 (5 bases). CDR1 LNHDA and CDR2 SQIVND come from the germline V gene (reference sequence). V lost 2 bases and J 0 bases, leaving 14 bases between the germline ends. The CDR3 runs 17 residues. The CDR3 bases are TGTGCCAGTAGTATATTTCCTGGTGGGGCCTCCTACAATGAGCAGTTCTTC. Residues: CASSIFPGGASYNEQFF.

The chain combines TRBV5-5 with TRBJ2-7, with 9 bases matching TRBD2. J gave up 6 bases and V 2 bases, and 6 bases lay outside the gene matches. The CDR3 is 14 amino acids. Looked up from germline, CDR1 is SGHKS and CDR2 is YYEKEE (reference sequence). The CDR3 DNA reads TGTGCCAGCAGCTTTGTACTAGCGGGTGCCGAGCAGTACTTC. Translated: CASSFVLAGAEQYF.

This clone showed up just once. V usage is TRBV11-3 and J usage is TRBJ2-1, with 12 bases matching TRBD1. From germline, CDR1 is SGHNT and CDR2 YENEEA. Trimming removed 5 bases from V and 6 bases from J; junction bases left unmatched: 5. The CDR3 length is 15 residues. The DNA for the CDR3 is TGTGCCAGCAGCGCCGGGACAGGGGGCTTCAATGAGCAGTTCTTC. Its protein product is CASSAGTGGFNEQFF. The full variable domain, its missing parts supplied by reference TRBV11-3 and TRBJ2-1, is EAGVVQSPRYKIIEKKQPVAFWCNPISGHNTLYWYLQNLGQGPELLIRYENEEAVDDSQLPKDRFSAERLKGVDSTLKIQPAELGDSAVYLCASSAGTGGFNEQFFGPGTRLTVL.

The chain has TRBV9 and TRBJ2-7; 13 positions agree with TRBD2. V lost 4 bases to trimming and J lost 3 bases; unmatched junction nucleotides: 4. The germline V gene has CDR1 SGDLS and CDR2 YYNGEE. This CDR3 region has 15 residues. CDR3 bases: TGTGCCAGCAGCAGGACTAGCGGGAGCGTCTACGAGCAGTACTTC. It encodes CASSRTSGSVYEQYF.